One and the same sample provided the 27 T cell receptor beta chains below, sequenced in a study of blood T cell repertoires in COVID-19. Produced via immunoSEQ multiplex PCR; TCRdb's table is partial and in-frame only. This table has some 370,000 clones, roughly 90% appearing once. The sequencing sample was made of peripheral blood. These receptors all stem from a man in his late teens or twenties with active or convalescent COVID-19.

The chain uses TRBV3-1 (or the pseudogene TRBV3-2) and TRBJ1-5, with 9 bases identical to TRBD1. V trimming: 0 bases; J trimming: 4 bases; junction bases outside the gene matches: 7. This CDR3 region has 17 residues. Germline lookup yields CDR1 LGHDT and CDR2 YNNKEL (reference sequence). CDR3 DNA sequence: TGTGCCAGCAGCCAAGAAGGTGTGGGGACAGGGAATCAGCCCCAGCATTTT. Translating gives CASSQEGVGTGNQPQHF.

The chain uses TRBV6-5 and TRBJ2-5; D unresolved. The CDR3 has 15 residues. V gave up 0 bases and J gave up 0 bases, with 8 bases separating them. Germline-derived CDR1 and CDR2 are MNHEY and SVGAGI. The CDR3 protein is CASSYSTLYQETQYF. The CDR3 nucleotides read TGTGCCAGCAGTTACTCGACACTGTACCAAGAGACCCAGTACTTC.

This rearrangement joins TRBV27 to TRBJ2-5; D is unclear. V gave up 6 bases and J gave up 4 bases, with 9 bases separating them. CDR3 length equals 12 residues. Germline CDR1 is MNHEY and CDR2 is SMNVEV (reference sequence). The CDR3 region has the DNA TGTGCCAGCAGGAGTGCCTCAGAGACCCAGTACTTC. Translating it yields CASRSASETQYF.

This rearrangement joins TRBV29-1 to TRBJ2-7; 9 bases are shared with TRBD1. From germline, CDR1 is SQVTM and CDR2 ANQGSEA. V trimming: 4 bases; J trimming: 5 bases; junction bases outside the gene matches: 6. The CDR3 totals 13 residues. CDR3: CSVGDRAFHEQYF. The DNA for the CDR3 is TGCAGCGTTGGGGACAGGGCATTCCACGAGCAGTACTTC.

This chain uses TRBV28 with TRBJ2-7; perhaps TRBD1 as D (5 bases). The V and J ends lost 5 bases and 4 bases respectively, with 15 bases between them. The CDR3 has 14 residues. Per the germline V gene, CDR1 is MDHEN and CDR2 is SYDVKM. The CDR3 protein is CASSTGDRWYEQYF. CDR3 DNA: TGTGCCAGCAGTACAGGTGACAGATGGTACGAGCAGTACTTC.

The V and J genes are TRBV7-9 and TRBJ2-1; TRBD2 matches at 9 bases. The J segment lost 2 bases and the V segment lost 10 bases, leaving 3 bases of the junction unmatched. Germline lookup yields CDR1 SEHNR and CDR2 FQNEAQ (reference sequence). The CDR3 has 13 amino acids. CDR3 loop: CATLAGAYNEQFF. DNA of the CDR3: TGTGCCACCTTAGCGGGGGCCTACAATGAGCAGTTCTTC.

The rearrangement links TRBV27 to TRBJ2-7; TRBD1 might be the D (6 bases). The CDR3 runs 13 residues. Germline V gene sequence: CDR1 MNHEY, CDR2 SMNVEV (reference sequence). V shed 6 bases and J shed 3 bases, with 12 bases lying between them. DNA for the CDR3: TGTGCCAGCAGCCACCGCAGGGGCTACGAGCAGTACTTC. Translation gives CASSHRRGYEQYF.

The rearrangement uses TRBV5-8 and TRBJ2-2, with 7 bases fitting TRBD1. Germline V CDR1 and CDR2: SGHTS, YDEGEE. CDR3 length: 15 amino acids. V dropped 2 bases and J dropped 5; count of bases not matched to a gene: 6. The CDR3 reads CASSLTGVRTGELFF. CDR3 DNA: TGTGCCAGCAGCTTAACAGGGGTGCGGACCGGGGAGCTGTTTTTT.

The CDR3 sequence is CASSLQGLLPGELFF. The CDR3 DNA is TGTGCCAGCAGCTTGCAGGGACTCCTCCCCGGGGAGCTGTTTTTT. This rearrangement joins TRBV11-1 to TRBJ2-2, with TRBD2 as a possible D gene (6 bases). Germline CDR1 SGHAT, CDR2 FQDESV (reference sequence). The CDR3 is 15 amino acids. Trimming shortened V by 3 bases and J by 6 bases, and 14 bases separated the two germline ends.

V and J are TRBV14 and TRBJ2-2; 11 bases agree with TRBD2. The germline V gene has CDR1 SGHDN and CDR2 FVKESK. The J segment lost 5 bases and the V segment lost 4 bases, leaving 6 bases of the junction unmatched. The CDR3 is 16 amino acids. CDR3 loop: CASSPRLAGGTGELFF. In DNA, the CDR3 is TGTGCCAGCAGCCCCCGCCTAGCGGGAGGAACCGGGGAGCTGTTTTTT.

This clone was detected only once. The chain uses TRBV2 and TRBJ2-4; the match to TRBD2 covers 7 bases. The CDR3 has 13 residues. The V gene end was trimmed by 6 bases and the J gene end by 6 bases; junction bases not matched to a gene: 5. Germline CDR1 is SNHLY and CDR2 is FYNNEI. The CDR3 loop reads CASSRGVGNIQYF. The DNA of the CDR3 is TGTGCCAGCAGCCGGGGGGTGGGAAACATTCAGTACTTC.

This chain connects TRBV19 to TRBJ2-1; 9 bases fit TRBD2. V shed 3 bases and J 8 bases; nucleotides not matched to a gene: 8. The CDR3 consists of 15 residues. Germline V CDR1 and CDR2: LNHDA, SQIVND (reference sequence). CDR3 amino acids: CASSIRASGIHEQFF. In DNA form, the CDR3 reads TGTGCCAGTAGTATTCGGGCTAGCGGGATTCATGAGCAGTTCTTC.

This chain joins TRBV6-2 or TRBV6-3 and TRBJ2-3; 7 bases match TRBD2. This CDR3 spans 17 amino acids. Germline V gene lookup returns CDR1 MNHEY and CDR2 SVGEGT. V shed 6 bases, J shed 2 bases, and the junction held 14 bases outside the gene matches. For the CDR3, the DNA is TGTGCCAGCAGCCGTAACCAACCTAGCGGAGACACAGATACGCAGTATTTT. Its protein is CASSRNQPSGDTDTQYF.

The chain recombines TRBV5-6 with TRBJ2-7; 10 bases fit TRBD1. The CDR3 spans 14 residues. CDR1 and CDR2 (germline): SGHDT, YYEEEE. With 4 bases clipped from V and 6 bases from J, the junction kept 7 bases outside the gene matches. DNA of the CDR3: TGTGCCAGCAGCCTGGGACAGGGGATCGGCGAGCAGTACTTC. It yields the protein CASSLGQGIGEQYF.

The chain employs TRBV19 and TRBJ1-5; TRBD1 is a possible D gene (5 bases). Germline-derived CDR1 and CDR2 are LNHDA and SQIVND (reference sequence). Trimming took 11 bases from V and 4 from J, leaving 12 bases between them. CDR3 length: 12 amino acids. CDR3 sequence (DNA): TGTGCCGTAGGGGTCGGGAATCAGCCCCAGCATTTT. As protein: CAVGVGNQPQHF.

The rearrangement uses TRBV27 and TRBJ2-7, with 7 nucleotides matching TRBD1. V lost 6 bases and J lost 3; bases outside the gene matches: 8. This CDR3 is built from 14 residues. CDR1 and CDR2 (germline): MNHEY, SMNVEV (reference sequence). CDR3 sequence: CASRPRQGFYEQYF. The CDR3 DNA sequence: TGTGCCAGCAGACCCCGACAGGGCTTCTACGAGCAGTACTTC.

This chain joins TRBV9 and TRBJ1-3; the match to TRBD1 covers 9 bases. This CDR3 has 18 residues. Germline assignment: CDR1 SGDLS and CDR2 YYNGEE. V was pared by 4 bases and J by 1 base, with 12 bases of the junction left unmatched. CDR3 loop: CASSPDVRDRVSGNTIYF. The DNA for the CDR3 is TGTGCCAGCAGCCCCGACGTTAGGGACAGGGTTTCTGGAAACACCATATATTTT.

In regard to this clone: The sample holds other DNA sequences that translate to the same CDR3. The chain carries TRBV18 and TRBJ1-4; D is possibly TRBD1 (5 bases). The CDR3 totals 12 residues. Germline lookup yields CDR1 KGHSH and CDR2 LQKENI. Trimming cost V 3 bases and J 7 bases, with 6 bases left between them. The CDR3 nucleotides read TGTGCCAGCTCACCGGGGGGTGAAAAACTGTTTTTT. Translating it yields CASSPGGEKLFF.

This sequence joins TRBV28 and TRBJ2-7, with 7 bases fitting TRBD1. Germline V gene data show CDR1 as MDHEN and CDR2 as SYDVKM. The CDR3 has 16 amino acids. With V trimmed by 4 bases and J by 2 bases, 11 bases remained unmatched. CDR3 DNA: TGTGCCAGCAGTTCTTTAACAGGGGCCCCGACCTACGAGCAGTACTTC. Encoded protein: CASSSLTGAPTYEQYF.

The chain couples TRBV7-2 to TRBJ1-1; possible D gene TRBD1, 5 bases. The CDR3 loop spans 14 amino acids. Germline V gene data show CDR1 as SGHTA and CDR2 as FQGNSA. V was clipped by 5 bases and J by 4 bases, with 14 bases between them. CDR3 in amino acids: CASSQGSPGTEAFF. In nucleotides, the CDR3 is TGTGCCAGCAGCCAGGGCTCCCCAGGCACTGAAGCTTTCTTT.

The chain uses TRBV19 and TRBJ1-5; the D gene is possibly TRBD1 (6 bases). This CDR3 has 14 amino acids. V dropped 7 bases and J dropped 3 bases, with 13 bases sitting between them. Germline CDR1 LNHDA, CDR2 SQIVND (reference sequence). The CDR3 reads CASTEDRFNQPQHF. In nucleotides, the CDR3 is TGTGCCAGTACAGAGGACAGATTCAATCAGCCCCAGCATTTT.

For the CDR3, the DNA is TGTGCCAGCAGTCTCCGGGGAATTCTACGACAGGAGGCAGAGACCCAGTACTTC. It specifies CASSLRGILRQEAETQYF. The chain couples TRBV27 to TRBJ2-5; a possible D gene is TRBD1 (6 bases). This CDR3 has 18 residues. Germline CDR1 and CDR2: MNHEY and SMNVEV (reference sequence). V gave up 5 bases and J gave up 4 bases, with 26 bases separating them.

The V gene is TRBV29-1, the J gene TRBJ1-2; 7 bases fit TRBD1. Per germline, CDR1 SQVTM and CDR2 ANQGSEA. CDR3 length: 12 amino acids. The junction had 6 bases not matched to a gene; V was cut back by 6 bases and J by 5 bases. Here the CDR3 DNA reads TGCAGCGTAGAAACAGGGGTTTATGGCTACACCTTC. As protein: CSVETGVYGYTF. Variable domain in full (rest from reference TRBV29-1 and TRBJ1-2): SAVISQKPSRDICQRGTSLTIQCQVDSQVTMMFWYRQQPGQSLTLIATANQGSEATYESGFVIDKFPISRPNLTFSTLTVSNMSPEDSSIYLCSVETGVYGYTFGSGTRLTVV.

V gene TRBV11-3 combines with J gene TRBJ2-2; TRBD1 aligns across 9 bases. The CDR3 runs 17 residues. CDR1 SGHNT and CDR2 YENEEA come from the germline V gene. V trimming: 5 bases; J trimming: 6 bases; junction bases outside the gene matches: 13. The CDR3 loop reads CASSTPLPGQGPGELFF. In DNA, the CDR3 is TGTGCCAGCAGCACCCCCTTACCGGGACAGGGTCCCGGGGAGCTGTTTTTT.

This clone was seen a handful of times. This rearrangement joins TRBV7-9 to TRBJ2-1, with TRBD1 as a possible D gene (5 bases). Germline V gene sequence: CDR1 SEHNR, CDR2 FQNEAQ (reference sequence). There are 14 residues in the CDR3. V was pared by 4 bases and J by 6 bases, with 13 bases between. CDR3 bases: TGTGCCAGCAGCTCCACCCAGGGATTCAATGAGCAGTTCTTC. The encoded protein is CASSSTQGFNEQFF.

This clone has more than one count but fewer than ten. This rearrangement joins TRBV7-3 to TRBJ2-7; D gene uncertain. CDR1 is SGHTA and CDR2 is FQGTGA in the germline V gene. The V end lost 1 base, the J end lost 6 bases, and 10 bases lay between the germline ends. The CDR3 length is 13 residues. This CDR3 is CASSLMELGEQYF. The CDR3 DNA follows: TGTGCCAGCAGCTTAATGGAGCTGGGCGAGCAGTACTTC.

This chain joins TRBV28 and TRBJ1-5; no firm D call. Looked up from germline, CDR1 is MDHEN and CDR2 is SYDVKM. Trimming took 2 bases from V and 7 from J, leaving 21 bases between them. The CDR3 runs 17 residues. CDR3 in amino acids: CASSLARLLGNGQPQHF. As DNA, the CDR3 is TGTGCCAGCAGTTTAGCACGACTATTAGGTAATGGACAGCCCCAGCATTTT.